This T cell receptor beta chain was recovered during a study of blood T cell repertoires in COVID-19. Across the study: Sites across the United States, Italy and Spain contributed samples from acute and convalescent COVID-19. Sample material is recorded as cDNA or gDNA derived from T cells, B-cell-depleted T cells, or PBMCs.

Original processing methods: Scientists estimated how many nucleated cells there were by amplifying reference gene primers. Libraries were prepared by immunoSEQ multiplex PCR; TCRdb keeps only in-frame clonotypes and omits some of them. V and J calls plus clone size are reproduced from that table; the DNA served to infer D and trimming. The sample includes fewer than 150,000 clones, less than 75% of them seen just once. The receptor was isolated from a human donor with acute or convalescent COVID-19. The donor label of this sample is uncertain. The sample taken for sequencing was peripheral blood.

The CDR3 sequence: CASSATGQGTNTIYF. In nucleotides, the CDR3 is TGCGCCAGCAGCGCGACCGGACAGGGGACAAACACCATATATTTT. V and J are TRBV5-1 and TRBJ1-3, with TRBD1 identical over 9 bases. Germline loops: CDR1 SGHRS, CDR2 YFSETQ. This CDR3 spans 15 amino acids. V gave up 4 bases and J gave up 6 bases; unmatched junction bases: 8.